This T cell receptor (beta chain) was observed in a study of cytomegalovirus exposure and HLA in healthy donors. The length of the CDR3 is 14 residues. V gave up 6 bases and J gave up 0 bases; unmatched junction bases: 1. The V gene's germline CDR1 is MNHEY and CDR2 SVGAGI. 13 Jbeta primers and 60 Vbeta primers were used for the PCR. Sequenced by immunoSEQ multiplex PCR; TCRdb stores in-frame clones only, minus some. The sample lists roughly 120,000 clones, about 74% occurring once. The specimen sequenced was PBMCs. The chain uses TRBV6-5 and TRBJ2-1; 8 bases align to TRBD1. This TCR was sampled from a young man in good health and CMV-seropositive. The DNA of the CDR3 is TGTGCCAGCAGGGGACAGGTCTCCTACAATGAGCAGTTCTTC. Amino acid sequence: CASRGQVSYNEQFF.